Presented here are 31 T cell receptor beta chains from one specimen sequenced in a study of T cells in Graves' hyperthyroidism and ophthalmopathy. Using RNA transcripts as the source, TCR beta CDR3 regions were amplified. First-round RT-PCR of the TCR CDR3 relied on the HTBI primer set. TCRdb called the multiplex PCR reads again in MiXCR, with one record for every CDR3 protein. The sample holds hundreds of thousands of distinct CDR3 sequences, approximately 15% seen once. The sequenced sample consisted of blood. The receptor source for this set is a woman between 18 and 29 years old with Graves' hyperthyroidism.

V gene TRBV20-1 combines with J gene TRBJ2-1; 14 nucleotides line up with TRBD2. The V and J ends lost 6 bases and 6 bases, in that order; junction bases with no gene match: 7. In germline, CDR1 is DFQATT, CDR2 SNEGSKA (reference sequence). This CDR3 spans 15 amino acids. CDR3 in DNA: TGCAGTGCGCAGACTAGCGGGAGGGTGGCCAATGAGCAGTTCTTC. It encodes CSAQTSGRVANEQFF.

V gene TRBV27 combines with J gene TRBJ2-3, with D possibly being TRBD2 (6 bases). The V and J ends lost 6 bases and 4 bases respectively, with 14 bases between them. CDR1 is MNHEY and CDR2 is SMNVEV in the germline V gene (reference sequence). This CDR3 region has 14 residues. The CDR3 sequence is CASSLEPGADTQYF. CDR3 in DNA: TGTGCCAGCAGCCTCGAACCGGGGGCAGATACGCAGTATTTT.

This clonotype showed up many times. The J gene is TRBJ2-3, the V gene TRBV7-3; 11 positions agree with TRBD1. After removal of 5 bases from V and 6 bases from J, the junction contained 10 bases not matched to a gene. Per the germline V gene, CDR1 is SGHTA and CDR2 is FQGTGA. The CDR3 is 16 residues long. The CDR3 DNA is TGTGCCAGCAGCAATACGGACAGGGGGCTTAAGGATACGCAGTATTTT. Amino acid sequence: CASSNTDRGLKDTQYF.

This clonotype has a count of ten or more. This chain uses TRBV12-3 or TRBV12-4 with TRBJ2-5; 9 bases map to TRBD1. J was trimmed by 5 bases and V by 6 bases; bases with no gene match: 7. This CDR3 comprises 14 residues. The CDR3 spells CASSSPDRGETQYF. DNA for the CDR3: TGTGCCAGCAGCTCACCTGACAGGGGGGAGACCCAGTACTTC.

This clonotype was observed a handful of times. The rearrangement uses TRBV20-1 and TRBJ1-2; 7 bases align to TRBD1. From germline, CDR1 is DFQATT and CDR2 SNEGSKA (reference sequence). Trimming cost V 2 bases and J 5 bases; bases outside gene matches: 5. The CDR3 has 13 amino acids. CDR3 DNA sequence: TGCAGTGCTAGACCTCGGACAGGTTATGGCTACACCTTC. Translation gives CSARPRTGYGYTF.

To note about this clonotype: A read error is possible here, since a much larger clone lies one base away. The rearrangement links TRBV7-9 to TRBJ2-1, with a weak D call TRBD2 (5 bases). Deletions cut 7 bases from V and 10 bases from J, with 20 bases between. Looked up from germline, CDR1 is SEHNR and CDR2 is FQNEAQ (reference sequence). The CDR3 loop spans 14 amino acids. CDR3 nucleotides: TGTGCCAGCACCCCAAGACCGACGGGGAACGAGCAGTTCTTC. This sequence encodes CASTPRPTGNEQFF. Filled out from reference TRBV7-9 and TRBJ2-1, the complete variable domain reads DTGVSQNPRHKITKRGQNVTFRCDPISEHNRLYWYRQTLGQGPEFLTYFQNEAQLEKSRLLSDRFSAERPKGSFSTLEIQRTEQGDSAMYLCASTPRPTGNEQFFGPGTRLTVL.

In this sample, this clonotype turned up many times. The chain is built from TRBV12-3 or TRBV12-4 and TRBJ2-3, with TRBD2 identical over 10 bases. This CDR3 spans 18 amino acids. Trimming at V came to 6 bases and at J to 2 bases, leaving 14 bases not matched to a gene. CDR3 nucleotides: TGTGCCAGCAGCCCAACCCATAGACTAGCGGGCGTCACAGATACGCAGTATTTT. Residues: CASSPTHRLAGVTDTQYF.

This clonotype was seen at least ten times. This rearrangement joins TRBV30 to TRBJ1-1, with D uncertain. In germline, CDR1 is GTSNPN, CDR2 SVGIG (reference sequence). Trimming removed 0 bases from V and 0 bases from J, with 14 bases in between. The CDR3 spans 16 residues. As DNA, the CDR3 is TGTGCCTGGAGTGTAAGAGTTCGGGGAGTGAACACTGAAGCTTTCTTT. Translating it yields CAWSVRVRGVNTEAFF. The variable domain in full, with the rest retrieved from reference TRBV30 and TRBJ1-1, is SQTIHQWPATLVQPVGSPLSLECTVEGTSNPNLYWYRQAAGRGLQLLFYSVGIGQISSEVPQNLSASRPQDRQFILSSKKLLLSDSGFYLCAWSVRVRGVNTEAFFGQGTRLTVV.

This clonotype was detected a few times. V and J are TRBV5-5 and TRBJ2-7; D is undetermined. This CDR3 is 14 amino acids long. The V and J ends lost 0 bases and 7 bases respectively, with 14 bases between them. CDR1 and CDR2 (germline): SGHKS, YYEKEE (reference sequence). CDR3 bases: TGTGCCAGCAGCTTGGACTACTTAGTTGGAGAGCAGTACTTC. Translation: CASSLDYLVGEQYF.

The table lists this clonotype with many counts. V gene TRBV18 combines with J gene TRBJ2-7, with D possibly TRBD2 on 6 matching bases. Trimming cost V 3 bases and J 3 bases, with 15 bases left between them. CDR3 length: 15 amino acids. CDR1 and CDR2 from the germline V gene are KGHSH and LQKENI. The CDR3 bases are TGTGCCAGCTCACCCTCCCGGGAGAGGGGCTACGAGCAGTACTTC. This sequence encodes CASSPSRERGYEQYF. Using reference TRBV18 and TRBJ2-7 for the parts outside the CDR3, the full variable domain is NAGVMQNPRHLVRRRGQEARLRCSPMKGHSHVYWYRQLPEEGLKFMVYLQKENIIDESGMPKERFSAEFPKEGPSILRIQQVVRGDSAAYFCASSPSRERGYEQYFGPGTRLTVT.

This clonotype has a count of ten or more. The chain joins TRBV13 to TRBJ1-4, with 9 bases identical to TRBD1. The germline CDR1 and CDR2 sequences are PRHDT and FYEKMQ (reference sequence). After removal of 5 bases from V and 8 bases from J, the junction contained 9 bases not matched to a gene. This CDR3 has 15 residues. In DNA form, the CDR3 reads TGTGCCAGCAGCCCCCTGGGACAGGGAGGGGAAAAACTGTTTTTT. Translation gives CASSPLGQGGEKLFF.

This clonotype has at least ten counts. V gene TRBV2 combines with J gene TRBJ1-5; D remains ambiguous. V was shortened by 6 bases and J by 3 bases, with 18 bases between the two germline ends. CDR1 is SNHLY, CDR2 FYNNEI, per germline. The CDR3 is 16 residues long. The CDR3 here is CASSLPNPSFNQPQHF. As DNA, the CDR3 is TGTGCCAGCAGCTTGCCAAACCCCAGTTTCAATCAGCCCCAGCATTTT.

This sequence joins TRBV4-1 and TRBJ2-3; 9 bases line up with TRBD2. Looked up from germline, CDR1 is MGHRA and CDR2 is YSYEKL. V shed 1 base and J 2 bases; nucleotides not matched to a gene: 13. The CDR3 contains 19 residues. In DNA, the CDR3 is TGCGCCAGCAGCCAAGCGGGACTCCGAAGACTAGCGGACACAGATACGCAGTATTTT. It translates to CASSQAGLRRLADTDTQYF.

The table lists this clonotype with a few counts. This chain links TRBV20-1 with TRBJ2-1, with D perhaps matching TRBD2 (6 bases). The V gene's germline CDR1 is DFQATT and CDR2 SNEGSKA (reference sequence). Trimming shortened V by 2 bases and J by 4 bases, and 18 bases separated the two germline ends. CDR3 length: 16 amino acids. The CDR3 protein is CSARTLVSGKYNEQFF. The CDR3 DNA follows: TGCAGTGCTAGAACTCTAGTTAGCGGAAAGTACAATGAGCAGTTCTTC.

This clonotype has at least ten counts. The CDR3 DNA reads TGTGCCAGCAGCTTAGATCTGGGAGGGGGGCGCTGGCAGTACTTC. This encodes CASSLDLGGGRWQYF. This chain uses TRBV11-2 with TRBJ2-7, with D possibly TRBD2 on 7 matching bases. This CDR3 has 15 residues. The germline V gene has CDR1 SGHAT and CDR2 FQNNGV. V was trimmed by 0 bases and J by 9 bases, leaving 18 bases between them.

The V gene is TRBV29-1, the J gene TRBJ2-2, with 13 bases fitting TRBD2. The CDR3 loop spans 16 amino acids. Germline CDR1 reads SQVTM; CDR2 reads ANQGSEA. V shed 0 bases, J shed 6 bases, and the junction held 4 bases outside the gene matches. Here the CDR3 reads CSVEDGTSGMAGELFF. CDR3 in DNA: TGCAGCGTTGAAGATGGGACTAGCGGGATGGCCGGGGAGCTGTTTTTT.

The chain links TRBV12-3 or TRBV12-4 to TRBJ2-2; 9 nucleotides align to TRBD1. Unmatched junction bases numbered 11, after V lost 5 bases and J lost 4 bases. The CDR3 is 17 residues long. CDR3 DNA sequence: TGTGCCAGCAGTAGGGGAAAGACAGGGGGAGGCACCGGGGAGCTGTTTTTT. Its protein product is CASSRGKTGGGTGELFF.

This clonotype was counted at least ten times. The genes are TRBV2 and TRBJ2-1; TRBD2 matches 7 bases. Germline V gene sequence: CDR1 SNHLY, CDR2 FYNNEI. The CDR3 extends over 14 amino acids. The ends lost 7 bases at V and 3 bases at J; junction bases unmatched: 6. CDR3 sequence: CASKRLADYNEQFF. CDR3 coding DNA: TGTGCCAGCAAGCGGCTAGCGGACTACAATGAGCAGTTCTTC. The complete variable domain, with remaining parts taken from reference TRBV2 and TRBJ2-1, reads EPEVTQTPSHQVTQMGQEVILRCVPISNHLYFYWYRQILGQKVEFLVSFYNNEISEKSEIFDDQFSVERPDGSNFTLKIRSTKLEDSAMYFCASKRLADYNEQFFGPGTRLTVL.

This clonotype was seen many times. This rearrangement joins TRBV27 to TRBJ2-7; 7 bases line up with TRBD1. V shed 5 bases, J shed 2 bases, and the junction held 6 bases outside the gene matches. CDR1 MNHEY and CDR2 SMNVEV come from the germline V gene (reference sequence). This CDR3 has 14 residues. In DNA form, the CDR3 reads TGTGCCAGCAGTACCTACGGACAGGCCTACGAGCAGTACTTC. Translating it yields CASSTYGQAYEQYF.

This clonotype showed up many times. CDR3 loop: CASSQLRATGELFF. In nucleotides, the CDR3 is TGTGCCAGCAGCCAGTTAAGGGCCACCGGGGAGCTGTTTTTT. The chain employs TRBV3-1 and TRBJ2-2, with D hard to call. Trimming shortened V by 3 bases and J by 4 bases, and 9 bases separated the two germline ends. The CDR3 sequence is 14 residues long. Germline-derived CDR1 and CDR2 are LGHDT and YNNKEL (reference sequence).

This rearrangement joins TRBV24-1 to TRBJ2-2, with 7 bases matching TRBD1. This CDR3 is 15 amino acids long. Germline loops: CDR1 KGHDR, CDR2 SFDVKD. Trimming removed 4 bases from V and 5 bases from J; junction bases left unmatched: 6. The chain's CDR3 is CATSDLGTATGELFF. CDR3 nucleotide sequence: TGTGCCACCAGTGACCTCGGGACAGCTACCGGGGAGCTGTTTTTT.

The rearrangement uses TRBV3-1 and TRBJ1-2, with no clear D. Germline V gene lookup returns CDR1 LGHDT and CDR2 YNNKEL (reference sequence). The CDR3 is made up of 11 amino acids. The V end was cut by 2 bases, the J end by 6 bases, with 4 bases between. The CDR3 is CASSQRNGYTF. The CDR3 nucleotides read TGTGCCAGCAGCCAAAGGAATGGCTACACCTTC.

The chain links TRBV28 to TRBJ1-2, with D unclear. Trimming removed 10 bases at V and 2 bases at J, with 17 bases between. This CDR3 comprises 14 residues. CDR1 is MDHEN, CDR2 SYDVKM, per germline. This CDR3 reads CAILREGYNYGYTF. The CDR3 DNA follows: TGTGCCATTCTTCGGGAGGGATACAACTATGGCTACACCTTC.

This clonotype was observed a few times. The chain is built from TRBV7-9 and TRBJ2-1; TRBD2 matches 8 bases. The CDR3 is made up of 14 amino acids. The V gene's germline CDR1 is SEHNR and CDR2 FQNEAQ (reference sequence). The ends lost 1 base at V and 9 bases at J; junction bases unmatched: 5. CDR3 coding DNA: TGTGCCAGCAGCTTAGGTGGGACTAGTATTGAGCAGTTCTTC. It yields the protein CASSLGGTSIEQFF.

The chain is built from TRBV12-5 and TRBJ2-5; D not certain. V was trimmed by 6 bases and J by 2 bases, leaving 10 bases between them. The CDR3 totals 13 residues. CDR1 and CDR2 from the germline V gene are LGHNT and FRNRAP. The CDR3 protein is CASGDTNQETQYF. CDR3 bases: TGTGCTAGTGGCGACACCAATCAAGAGACCCAGTACTTC.

There are many counts of this clonotype. The V and J genes are TRBV6-1 and TRBJ1-4, with D perhaps TRBD1 (5 bases). The CDR3 consists of 17 residues. Trimming pared 6 bases from V and 5 bases from J, leaving 22 bases between. CDR1 is MNHNS, CDR2 SASEGT, per germline. The CDR3 DNA follows: TGTGCCAGCAGCCCCCGGAAGGGTGGAGGGGCCAATGAAAAACTGTTTTTT. Translating gives CASSPRKGGGANEKLFF.

The sample holds many counts of this clonotype. V usage is TRBV7-3 and J usage is TRBJ2-2; 8 nucleotides align to TRBD1. The V segment lost 5 bases and the J segment 1 base; nucleotides outside the gene matches: 6. CDR3 size: 16 residues. Germline CDR1 and CDR2: SGHTA and FQGTGA. This CDR3 reads CASSVRGQGNTGELFF. In DNA form, the CDR3 reads TGTGCCAGCAGCGTGAGAGGACAGGGGAACACCGGGGAGCTGTTTTTT.

In this sample, this clonotype turned up a few times. The J gene is TRBJ2-2, the V gene TRBV5-5, with no clear D. The germline V gene has CDR1 SGHKS and CDR2 YYEKEE (reference sequence). The CDR3 has 13 residues. V was pared by 0 bases and J by 7 bases, with 7 bases between. The CDR3 bases are TGTGCCAGCAGCTTGGAGAGCTACGGGGAGCTGTTTTTT. It codes for CASSLESYGELFF.

The rearrangement links TRBV19 to TRBJ2-1; 9 bases match TRBD2. CDR1 is LNHDA, CDR2 SQIVND, per germline (reference sequence). The V segment lost 5 bases and the J segment 2 bases; nucleotides outside the gene matches: 4. This CDR3 is built from 15 residues. For the CDR3, the DNA is TGTGCCAGTAGTGTTAGCGGGAGTACCTACAATGAGCAGTTCTTC. It encodes CASSVSGSTYNEQFF.

This clonotype was recorded many times. This chain links TRBV6-1 with TRBJ1-1; 7 nucleotides align to TRBD1. J lost 0 bases, V lost 6 bases, and 10 bases had no gene match. The CDR3 totals 16 residues. In germline, CDR1 is MNHNS, CDR2 SASEGT. The CDR3 spells CASRPNWRGLNTEAFF. For the CDR3, the DNA is TGTGCCAGCAGGCCCAACTGGAGGGGGCTGAACACTGAAGCTTTCTTT.

This clonotype was observed many times. The chain carries TRBV7-3 and TRBJ2-1; TRBD1 is a possible D gene (6 bases). V was shortened by 4 bases and J by 3 bases, with 10 bases between the two germline ends. Germline V CDR1 and CDR2: SGHTA, FQGTGA. CDR3 length equals 14 residues. CDR3 region: CASSSQGIYNEQFF. CDR3 coding DNA: TGTGCCAGCAGCTCCCAGGGGATCTACAATGAGCAGTTCTTC.